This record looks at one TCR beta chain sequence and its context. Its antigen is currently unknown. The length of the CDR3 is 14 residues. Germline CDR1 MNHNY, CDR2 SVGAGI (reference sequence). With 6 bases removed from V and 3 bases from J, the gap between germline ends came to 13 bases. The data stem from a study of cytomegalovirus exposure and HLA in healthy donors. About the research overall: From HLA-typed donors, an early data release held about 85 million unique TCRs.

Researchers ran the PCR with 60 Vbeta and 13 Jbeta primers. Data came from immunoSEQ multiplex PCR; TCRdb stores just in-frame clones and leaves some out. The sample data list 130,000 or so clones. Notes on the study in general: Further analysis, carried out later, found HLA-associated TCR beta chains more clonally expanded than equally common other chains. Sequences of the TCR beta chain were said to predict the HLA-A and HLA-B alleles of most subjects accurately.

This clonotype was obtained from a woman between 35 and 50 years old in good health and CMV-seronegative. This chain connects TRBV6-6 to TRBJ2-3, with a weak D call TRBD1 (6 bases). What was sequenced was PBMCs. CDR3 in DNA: TGTGCCAGCAGAAGACAGGTGGGGACAGATACGCAGTATTTT. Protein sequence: CASRRQVGTDTQYF.